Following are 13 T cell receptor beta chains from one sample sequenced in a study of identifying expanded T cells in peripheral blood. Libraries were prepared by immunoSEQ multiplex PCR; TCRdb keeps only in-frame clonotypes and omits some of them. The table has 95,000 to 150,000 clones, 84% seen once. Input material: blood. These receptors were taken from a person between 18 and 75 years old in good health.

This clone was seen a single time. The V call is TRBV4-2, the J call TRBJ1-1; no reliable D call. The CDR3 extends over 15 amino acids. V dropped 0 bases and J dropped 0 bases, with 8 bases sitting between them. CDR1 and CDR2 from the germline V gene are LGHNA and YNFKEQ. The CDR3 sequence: CASSQDVSVNTEAFF. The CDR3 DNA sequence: TGTGCCAGCAGCCAAGATGTCAGCGTGAACACTGAAGCTTTCTTT.

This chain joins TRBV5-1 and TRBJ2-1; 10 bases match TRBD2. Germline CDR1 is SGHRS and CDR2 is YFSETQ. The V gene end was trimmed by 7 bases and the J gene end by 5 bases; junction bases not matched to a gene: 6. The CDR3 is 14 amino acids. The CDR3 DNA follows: TGCGCCAGCCGTCCTAGCGGGGGAAACAATGAGCAGTTCTTC. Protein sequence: CASRPSGGNNEQFF.

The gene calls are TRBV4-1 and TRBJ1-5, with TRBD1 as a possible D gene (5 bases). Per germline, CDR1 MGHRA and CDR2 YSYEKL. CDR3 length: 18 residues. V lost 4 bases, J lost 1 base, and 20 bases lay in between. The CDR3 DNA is TGCGCCAGCAGCCCCACCTCCCGGCCGGGACCGAGCAATCAGCCCCAGCATTTT. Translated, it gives CASSPTSRPGPSNQPQHF.

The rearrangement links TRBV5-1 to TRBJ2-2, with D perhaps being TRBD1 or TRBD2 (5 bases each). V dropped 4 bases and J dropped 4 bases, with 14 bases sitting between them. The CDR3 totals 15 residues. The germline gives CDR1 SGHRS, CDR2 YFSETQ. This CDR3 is CASSPGTVLTGELFF. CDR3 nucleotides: TGCGCCAGCAGCCCCGGGACGGTCCTCACCGGGGAGCTGTTTTTT.

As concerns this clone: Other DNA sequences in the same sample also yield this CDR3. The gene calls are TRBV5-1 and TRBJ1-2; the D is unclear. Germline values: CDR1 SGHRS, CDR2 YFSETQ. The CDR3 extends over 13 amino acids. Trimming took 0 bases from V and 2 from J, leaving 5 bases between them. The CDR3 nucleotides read TGCGCCAGCAGCTTGGGTTCAAACTATGGCTACACCTTC. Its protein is CASSLGSNYGYTF.

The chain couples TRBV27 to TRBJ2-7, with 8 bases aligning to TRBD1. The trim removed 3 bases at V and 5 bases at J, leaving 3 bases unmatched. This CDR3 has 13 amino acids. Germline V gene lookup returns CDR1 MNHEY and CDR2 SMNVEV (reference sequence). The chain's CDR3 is CASSLDRVHEQYF. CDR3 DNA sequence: TGTGCCAGCAGTTTGGACAGGGTTCACGAGCAGTACTTC.

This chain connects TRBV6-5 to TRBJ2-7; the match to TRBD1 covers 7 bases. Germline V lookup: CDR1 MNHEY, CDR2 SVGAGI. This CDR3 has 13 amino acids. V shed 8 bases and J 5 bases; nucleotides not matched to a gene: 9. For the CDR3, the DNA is TGTGCCAGCGGGCCAGGGGGACAGAACGAGCAGTACTTC. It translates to CASGPGGQNEQYF.

The CDR3 reads CASSPGQGINQPQHF. The CDR3 nucleotides are TGTGCCAGCAGTCCAGGACAGGGGATCAATCAGCCCCAGCATTTT. The rearrangement joins TRBV6-6 to TRBJ1-5, with 9 bases aligning to TRBD1. V lost 5 bases to trimming and J lost 3 bases; unmatched junction nucleotides: 5. The CDR3 has 15 residues. In germline, CDR1 is MNHNY, CDR2 SVGAGI (reference sequence).

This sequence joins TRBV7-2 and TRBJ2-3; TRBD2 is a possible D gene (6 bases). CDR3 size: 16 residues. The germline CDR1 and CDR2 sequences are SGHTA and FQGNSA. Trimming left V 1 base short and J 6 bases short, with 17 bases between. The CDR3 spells CASSLGDFWGGDTQYF. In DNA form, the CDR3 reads TGTGCCAGCAGCTTAGGGGACTTCTGGGGCGGGGATACGCAGTATTTT.

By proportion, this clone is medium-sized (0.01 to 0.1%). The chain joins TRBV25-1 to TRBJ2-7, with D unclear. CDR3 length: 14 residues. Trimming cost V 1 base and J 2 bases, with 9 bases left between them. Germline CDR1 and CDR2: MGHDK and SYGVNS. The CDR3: CASSESGKAYEQYF. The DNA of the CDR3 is TGTGCCAGCAGTGAATCGGGTAAGGCCTACGAGCAGTACTTC.

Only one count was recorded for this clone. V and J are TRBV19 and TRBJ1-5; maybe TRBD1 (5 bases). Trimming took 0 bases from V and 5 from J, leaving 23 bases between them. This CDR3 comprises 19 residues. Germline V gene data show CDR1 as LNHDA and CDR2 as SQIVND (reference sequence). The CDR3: CASSIDPSPATGSHQPQHF. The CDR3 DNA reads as TGTGCCAGTAGTATAGATCCCAGTCCTGCTACAGGTTCCCATCAGCCCCAGCATTTT.

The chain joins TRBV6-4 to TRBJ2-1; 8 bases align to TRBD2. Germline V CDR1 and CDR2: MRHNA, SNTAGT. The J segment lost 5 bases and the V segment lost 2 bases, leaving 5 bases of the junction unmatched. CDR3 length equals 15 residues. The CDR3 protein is CASSDAGTRDNEQFF. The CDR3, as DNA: TGTGCCAGCAGTGACGCGGGGACTAGGGACAATGAGCAGTTCTTC.

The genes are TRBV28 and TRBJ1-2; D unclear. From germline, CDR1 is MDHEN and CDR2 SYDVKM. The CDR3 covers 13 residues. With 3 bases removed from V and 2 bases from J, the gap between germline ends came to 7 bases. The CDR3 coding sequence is TGTGCCAGCAGTTTTTCTTTAAACTATGGCTACACCTTC. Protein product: CASSFSLNYGYTF.